Below are 32 T cell receptor beta chains sequenced from a single sample in a study of beta chain features in type 1 diabetes. Regarding the study as a whole: Moderate yet significant TCRB CDR3 shortening was seen in Type 1 diabetes patients in all four CD4+ subsets.

Expressed TCRB transcripts were sequenced because the isolated RNA had all been reverse transcribed beforehand. TCRdb's copy holds only in-frame clones and misses some; the assay was immunoSEQ multiplex PCR. The sample gives 150,000 or so clones, approximately 9% of which show up once; approximately 0.54% is in the top ten. Their specific antigens are unknown. Sequenced input: central memory CD4+ T cells from blood. Every receptor here comes from a woman aged 18-30 years with type 1 diabetes.

This sequence joins TRBV19 and TRBJ1-2, with 12 bases matching TRBD1. The CDR3 is 16 residues long. Germline CDR1 is LNHDA and CDR2 is SQIVND (reference sequence). Losses at the gene ends were 5 bases for V and 5 bases for J; bases not matched to a gene: 9. DNA for the CDR3: TGTGCCAGTAGTGGACCGGGACAGGGGGCGCGGTATGGCTACACCTTC. This gives the protein CASSGPGQGARYGYTF.

This clone appeared a few times. The V and J genes are TRBV4-2 and TRBJ2-3, with 13 nucleotides matching TRBD2. After removal of 5 bases from V and 1 base from J, the junction contained 9 bases not matched to a gene. Germline V gene data show CDR1 as LGHNA and CDR2 as YNFKEQ. The CDR3 is 18 amino acids. Here the CDR3 DNA reads TGTGCCAGCAGCTCAACCGGGACTAGCGGGATGGGCACAGATACGCAGTATTTT. Its protein product is CASSSTGTSGMGTDTQYF.

The chain is built from TRBV5-1 and TRBJ1-2, with D unresolved. The CDR3 spans 15 residues. The ends were cut back, 0 bases at V and 2 bases at J, with 11 bases in the middle. Germline values: CDR1 SGHRS, CDR2 YFSETQ. CDR3 coding DNA: TGCGCCAGCAGCTTGGGGGAGGCGACCAACTATGGCTACACCTTC. It specifies CASSLGEATNYGYTF.

This clone turned up a few times. The rearrangement links TRBV11-2 to TRBJ2-3; a weak D match, TRBD1 (6 bases). Trimming removed 4 bases from V and 4 bases from J, with 12 bases in between. The CDR3 contains 14 residues. The V gene's germline CDR1 is SGHAT and CDR2 FQNNGV. Here the CDR3 DNA reads TGTGCCAGCAGCTCATCTAAGGGGGCAGATACGCAGTATTTT. Its translation: CASSSSKGADTQYF.

This chain connects TRBV5-1 to TRBJ2-5, with 7 bases identical to TRBD2. V was clipped by 1 base and J by 1 base; unmatched bases: 1. Germline V gene data show CDR1 as SGHRS and CDR2 as YFSETQ. This CDR3 region has 14 residues. The CDR3 nucleotides read TGCGCCAGCAGCTTGACTAGCGCCCAAGAGACCCAGTACTTC. It codes for CASSLTSAQETQYF. Full variable domain (missing parts from reference TRBV5-1 and TRBJ2-5): KAGVTQTPRYLIKTRGQQVTLSCSPISGHRSVSWYQQTPGQGLQFLFEYFSETQRNKGNFPGRFSGRQFSNSRSEMNVSTLELGDSALYLCASSLTSAQETQYFGPGTRLLVL.

This clone was recorded a few times. The gene calls are TRBV25-1 and TRBJ2-1; D uncertain. This CDR3 is built from 10 residues. The V end was cut by 9 bases, the J end by 5 bases, with 5 bases between. Germline values: CDR1 MGHDK, CDR2 SYGVNS. The CDR3 nucleotides are TGTGCCAGGCGAGACAATGAGCAGTTCTTC. Amino acids: CARRDNEQFF.

The chain links TRBV5-6 to TRBJ2-3, with 7 bases matching TRBD2. Germline loops: CDR1 SGHDT, CDR2 YYEEEE. After removal of 5 bases from V and 1 base from J, the junction contained 4 bases not matched to a gene. The CDR3 has 14 residues. CDR3 sequence (DNA): TGTGCCAGCAGTTCGAGCGGGGGCACAGATACGCAGTATTTT. It translates to CASSSSGGTDTQYF. The full variable domain, completed using reference TRBV5-6 and TRBJ2-3, is DAGVTQSPTHLIKTRGQQVTLRCSPKSGHDTVSWYQQALGQGPQFIFQYYEEEERQRGNFPDRFSGHQFPNYSSELNVNALLLGDSALYLCASSSSGGTDTQYFGPGTRLTVL.

This clone occurred a few times. The CDR3 spells CATTSGGNLAKNIQYF. The CDR3 nucleotides are TGTGCCACGACCAGCGGGGGGAATCTGGCCAAAAACATTCAGTACTTC. V and J are TRBV28 and TRBJ2-4; the match to TRBD2 covers 9 bases. There are 16 residues in the CDR3. Germline CDR1 is MDHEN and CDR2 is SYDVKM. V shed 10 bases, J shed 1 base, and the junction held 11 bases outside the gene matches. The whole variable domain, filled in from reference TRBV28 and TRBJ2-4, reads DVKVTQSSRYLVKRTGEKVFLECVQDMDHENMFWYRQDPGLGLRLIYFSYDVKMKEKGDIPEGYSVSREKKERFSLILESASTNQTSMYLCATTSGGNLAKNIQYFGAGTRLSVL.

This clone was detected a few times. The J gene is TRBJ2-1, the V gene TRBV5-1, with D perhaps matching TRBD1 (6 bases). This CDR3 has 11 residues. Trimming pared 5 bases from V and 12 bases from J, leaving 12 bases between. The V gene's germline CDR1 is SGHRS and CDR2 YFSETQ. The CDR3: CASSEDRGQFF. Here the CDR3 DNA reads TGCGCCAGCAGTGAGGACAGAGGGCAGTTCTTC.

The gene calls are TRBV5-4 and TRBJ2-1; TRBD2 matches 7 bases. Trimming removed 0 bases from V and 5 bases from J; junction bases left unmatched: 8. Germline CDR1 reads SGHNT; CDR2 reads YYREEE (reference sequence). This CDR3 is built from 16 residues. Here the CDR3 reads CASSLDGSGPHNEQFF. CDR3 coding DNA: TGTGCCAGCAGCTTGGATGGTAGCGGGCCCCACAATGAGCAGTTCTTC.

The chain carries TRBV15 and TRBJ2-7, with 10 bases fitting TRBD2. This CDR3 region has 15 residues. The germline V gene encodes CDR1 LNHNV and CDR2 YYDKDF (reference sequence). After removal of 2 bases from V and 7 bases from J, the junction contained 8 bases not matched to a gene. In nucleotides, the CDR3 is TGTGCCACCAGCAGACCTCTAGCGGGAGTAGAAGAGCAGTACTTC. Protein: CATSRPLAGVEEQYF.

This clone was counted a few times. The rearrangement uses TRBV10-3 and TRBJ2-1; the D is unclear. The CDR3 length is 12 residues. Germline lookup yields CDR1 ENHRY and CDR2 SYGVKD. Trimming removed 2 bases from V and 5 bases from J, with 4 bases in between. The CDR3 nucleotides are TGTGCCATCAGTGAGCGGGACAATGAGCAGTTCTTC. This encodes CAISERDNEQFF.

This clone was seen more than once but under ten times. CDR3 DNA: TGCGCCAGCAGCTTCGGCGGAGGGGGCACAGATACGCAGTATTTT. It specifies CASSFGGGGTDTQYF. This chain joins TRBV5-1 and TRBJ2-3, with D perhaps matching TRBD2 (6 bases). V lost 2 bases to trimming and J lost 1 base, with 11 bases between them. This CDR3 comprises 15 residues. Germline V gene lookup returns CDR1 SGHRS and CDR2 YFSETQ.

There are a few counts of this clone. One end of the junction fails to match germline, which may point to a read error. V gene TRBV5-4 combines with J gene TRBJ2-5; tentatively, D is TRBD2 (5 bases). Germline CDR1 reads SGHNT; CDR2 reads YYREEE (reference sequence). CDR3 length: 14 residues. DNA for the CDR3: TGCGCCAGCAGCCCGGTGGGTAGGGAGGAGACCCAGTACTTC. Its translation: CASSPVGREETQYF.

CDR3 DNA sequence: TGTGCCACCATCGGGGGGGACGAGCAGTACTTC. This translates into CATIGGDEQYF. The chain carries TRBV28 and TRBJ2-7, with 8 bases identical to TRBD2. With 10 bases clipped from V and 5 bases from J, the junction kept 4 bases outside the gene matches. Germline V gives CDR1 MDHEN, CDR2 SYDVKM. CDR3 length: 11 amino acids.

This clone was seen a few times. The gene calls are TRBV10-3 and TRBJ1-1; D is possibly TRBD1 (5 bases). V was cut by 3 bases and J by 10 bases, with 12 bases left in between. In germline, CDR1 is ENHRY, CDR2 SYGVKD. The CDR3 is 12 residues long. DNA for the CDR3: TGTGCCATCAGTGATCACAGGATTAGAGCTTTCTTT. Protein: CAISDHRIRAFF.

V gene TRBV30 combines with J gene TRBJ2-3; TRBD2 matches at 14 bases. Trimming took 3 bases from V and 4 from J; bases not matched to a gene: 12. Germline V gene data show CDR1 as GTSNPN and CDR2 as SVGIG (reference sequence). The CDR3 totals 18 residues. The CDR3 DNA sequence: TGTGCCTGGAGACACCCGAAATTGACTAGCGGGAGGGCAGATACGCAGTATTTT. It is translated as CAWRHPKLTSGRADTQYF. The complete variable domain, with remaining parts taken from reference TRBV30 and TRBJ2-3, reads SQTIHQWPATLVQPVGSPLSLECTVEGTSNPNLYWYRQAAGRGLQLLFYSVGIGQISSEVPQNLSASRPQDRQFILSSKKLLLSDSGFYLCAWRHPKLTSGRADTQYFGPGTRLTVL.

About this clone: A much larger clonotype is one base distant, so this may be a read error. The chain employs TRBV4-3 and TRBJ2-5; 11 bases fit TRBD2. The J call could be wrong; TRBJ2-7 is a better fit for the DNA end. This CDR3 is 14 amino acids long. CDR1 is LGHNA, CDR2 YSLEER, per germline. Here the CDR3 reads CASSPGLAEYEQYF. The CDR3 DNA reads TGCGCCAGCAGCCCGGGACTAGCGGAGTACGAGCAGTACTTC.

This clone turned up a few times. The genes are TRBV6-5 and TRBJ1-3; D ambiguous. V gave up 6 bases and J gave up 0 bases, with 6 bases separating them. CDR1 is MNHEY and CDR2 is SVGAGI in the germline V gene. There are 13 residues in the CDR3. CDR3 nucleotide sequence: TGTGCCAGCAGAAAGAGCTCTGGAAACACCATATATTTT. As protein: CASRKSSGNTIYF.

This clone was recorded a few times. The chain is built from TRBV27 and TRBJ1-2; perhaps TRBD1 as D (5 bases). V lost 6 bases, J lost 2 bases, and 13 bases lay in between. Germline CDR1 reads MNHEY; CDR2 reads SMNVEV (reference sequence). The CDR3 contains 14 residues. The CDR3 region is CASRGSAGNYGYTF. The DNA for the CDR3 is TGTGCCAGCAGAGGTTCGGCAGGGAACTATGGCTACACCTTC.

The rearrangement links TRBV7-2 to TRBJ2-4; 8 nucleotides line up with TRBD2. Germline V gene lookup returns CDR1 SGHTA and CDR2 FQGNSA. This CDR3 region has 15 residues. The junction had 6 bases not matched to a gene; V was cut back by 0 bases and J by 8 bases. The CDR3 DNA is TGTGCCAGCAGCTTAGCGGGCGGGGGGCTCGACATTCAGTACTTC. Translation gives CASSLAGGGLDIQYF.

The chain is built from TRBV21-1 and TRBJ2-1; TRBD2 is taken as the D call from the table, unchecked against the DNA. TRBV21-1 is listed as a pseudogene. The CDR3 extends over 16 amino acids. CDR3 sequence (DNA): TGTGCCAGCAGCCCTCGACTAGCGGGATGGTTGAGTGAGCAGTTCTTC. It translates to CASSPRLAGWLSEQFF.

This chain links TRBV6-6 with TRBJ2-3; TRBD2 might be the D (6 bases). V was pared by 0 bases and J by 5 bases, with 12 bases between. This CDR3 contains 15 residues. Germline CDR1 reads MNHNY; CDR2 reads SVGAGI (reference sequence). The CDR3 coding sequence is TGTGCCAGCAGTTACTCTTGGAGGGCCATAGATACGCAGTATTTT. Protein: CASSYSWRAIDTQYF.

This chain joins TRBV7-9 and TRBJ1-2; D is undetermined. The germline CDR1 and CDR2 sequences are SEHNR and FQNEAQ (reference sequence). The germline V and J ends were trimmed by 1 base and 4 bases, with 10 bases remaining between them. This CDR3 is built from 14 residues. CDR3 DNA: TGTGCCAGCAGCTTAGTAGACTCCATCTATGGCTACACCTTC. As protein: CASSLVDSIYGYTF.

The CDR3 DNA follows: TGTGCCTGGAGTGTCCTAGCAGGCGGTCAGCCCCAGCATTTT. It encodes CAWSVLAGGQPQHF. The J gene is TRBJ1-5, the V gene TRBV30; D gene unclear. The CDR3 consists of 14 residues. The germline CDR1 and CDR2 sequences are GTSNPN and SVGIG (reference sequence). The V and J ends lost 0 bases and 6 bases respectively, with 12 bases between them.

This sequence joins TRBV5-1 and TRBJ2-3; a weak D match, TRBD1 (5 bases). Germline loops: CDR1 SGHRS, CDR2 YFSETQ. The CDR3 has 15 residues. The ends were cut back, 0 bases at V and 11 bases at J, with 19 bases in the middle. The CDR3: CASSLATAPQIGQYF. CDR3 nucleotide sequence: TGCGCCAGCAGCTTGGCGACAGCACCACAGATAGGGCAGTATTTT.

This clone has more than one count but fewer than ten. The chain combines TRBV11-2 with TRBJ1-2; D perhaps matches TRBD1 (6 bases). CDR1 and CDR2 from the germline V gene are SGHAT and FQNNGV. This CDR3 region has 16 residues. V shed 0 bases and J shed 2 bases, with 13 bases lying between them. The CDR3 coding sequence is TGTGCCAGCAGCTTAGATCAGGGGATGCTGAACTATGGCTACACCTTC. It translates to CASSLDQGMLNYGYTF.

This clone was seen only a few times. This sequence joins TRBV6-5 and TRBJ2-1, with 10 bases matching TRBD1. Germline CDR1 is MNHEY and CDR2 is SVGAGI. The CDR3 runs to 15 residues. Trimming at V came to 5 bases and at J to 12 bases, leaving 13 bases not matched to a gene. As DNA, the CDR3 is TGTGCCAGCAGTCGGGGACAGGGGAAGGGGTTAGGGCAGTTCTTC. It translates to CASSRGQGKGLGQFF.

This clone turned up a few times. The gene calls are TRBV7-2 and TRBJ2-5; TRBD2 matches at 12 bases. The J segment lost 10 bases and the V segment lost 5 bases, leaving 14 bases of the junction unmatched. CDR3 length equals 16 residues. CDR1 and CDR2 (germline): SGHTA, FQGNSA. The CDR3 here is CASSPQASGGDGGQYF. The CDR3 DNA is TGTGCCAGCAGCCCCCAGGCTAGCGGGGGGGATGGTGGCCAGTACTTC. Using reference TRBV7-2 and TRBJ2-5 for the parts outside the CDR3, the full variable domain is GAGVSQSPSNKVTEKGKDVELRCDPISGHTALYWYRQSLGQGLEFLIYFQGNSAPDKSGLPSDRFSAERTGGSVSTLTIQRTQQEDSAVYLCASSPQASGGDGGQYFGPGTRLLVL.

The chain carries TRBV7-2 and TRBJ2-1; 7 bases line up with TRBD2. CDR3 length equals 16 residues. CDR1 is SGHTA, CDR2 FQGNSA, per germline. V dropped 1 base and J dropped 3; count of bases not matched to a gene: 6. CDR3: CASSLVRLAVYNEQFF. The DNA for the CDR3 is TGTGCCAGCAGCTTAGTTCGTCTAGCGGTCTACAATGAGCAGTTCTTC.

This sequence joins TRBV4-1 and TRBJ2-5, with TRBD2 identical over 8 bases. The CDR3 is 15 amino acids. CDR1 is MGHRA and CDR2 is YSYEKL in the germline V gene. J lost 5 bases, V lost 6 bases, and 11 bases had no gene match. CDR3: CASSLIGAGGETQYF. The CDR3 coding sequence is TGCGCCAGCAGTCTTATAGGGGCGGGAGGCGAGACCCAGTACTTC.

This clone has a handful of counts. This chain joins TRBV5-1 and TRBJ2-7; the match to TRBD1 covers 10 bases. Germline lookup yields CDR1 SGHRS and CDR2 YFSETQ. The CDR3 totals 14 residues. Germline trimming cut 0 bases from V and 6 bases from J; bases unmatched to any gene: 3. The CDR3 DNA reads TGCGCCAGCAGCTTGGATGGACAGGGGGTCGAGCAGTACTTC. It is translated as CASSLDGQGVEQYF.